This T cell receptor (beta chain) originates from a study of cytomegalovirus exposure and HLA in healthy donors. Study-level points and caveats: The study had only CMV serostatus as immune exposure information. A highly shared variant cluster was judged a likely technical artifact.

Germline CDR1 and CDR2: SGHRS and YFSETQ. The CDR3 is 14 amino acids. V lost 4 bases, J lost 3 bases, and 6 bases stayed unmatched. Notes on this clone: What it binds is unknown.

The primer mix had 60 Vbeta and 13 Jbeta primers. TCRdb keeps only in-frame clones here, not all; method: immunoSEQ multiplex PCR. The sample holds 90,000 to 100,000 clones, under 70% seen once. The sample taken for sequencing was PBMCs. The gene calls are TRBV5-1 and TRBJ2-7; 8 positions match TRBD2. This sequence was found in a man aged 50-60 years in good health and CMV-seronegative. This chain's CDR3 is CASSITTSGYEQYF. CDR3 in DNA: TGCGCCAGCAGCATAACCACTAGCGGCTACGAGCAGTACTTC.